The 16 T cell receptor beta chains presented below share a single source sample, sequenced in a study of breast tumors, draining lymph nodes, adjacent tissues. MiXCR, run by TCRdb on the multiplex PCR reads, gives a single entry per CDR3 protein. In the table there are under 350,000 distinct CDR3 sequences, around 30% of which are singletons. Samples came from axillary lymph nodes draining the breast cancer. The sequencing sample was made of axillary lymph node tissue. The receptors were gathered from a female donor with breast cancer. Some clones in this sample may be carry-over from other donors' samples.

Many counts were recorded for this clonotype. The CDR3: CASSLVRERHNEQFF. The CDR3 bases are TGCGCCAGCAGCTTGGTACGGGAGAGGCACAATGAGCAGTTCTTC. This rearrangement joins TRBV5-1 to TRBJ2-1, with D possibly TRBD2 on 6 matching bases. V gave up 0 bases and J gave up 5 bases, with 12 bases separating them. This CDR3 is 15 amino acids long. The germline gives CDR1 SGHRS, CDR2 YFSETQ.

Regarding this clonotype: The germline gene is not matched at one end of the junction; a read error may be the cause. This chain uses TRBV10-2 with TRBJ2-1, with D unresolved. The CDR3 contains 16 residues. From germline, CDR1 is WSHSY and CDR2 SAAADI. This chain's CDR3 is CASSPSSSRVNNEQFF. The DNA of the CDR3 is TGTGCCAGTAGTCCCAGTAGCAGTAGGGTTAACAATGAGCAGTTCTTC.

This clonotype was counted many times. The chain employs TRBV2 and TRBJ2-1; D remains unclear. V was pared by 4 bases and J by 6 bases, with 7 bases between. From germline, CDR1 is SNHLY and CDR2 FYNNEI. This CDR3 has 12 amino acids. In DNA, the CDR3 is TGTGCCAGCAGTGGCGGATTCAATGAGCAGTTCTTC. Translating gives CASSGGFNEQFF. The full variable domain, rest sourced from reference TRBV2 and TRBJ2-1, is EPEVTQTPSHQVTQMGQEVILRCVPISNHLYFYWYRQILGQKVEFLVSFYNNEISEKSEIFDDQFSVERPDGSNFTLKIRSTKLEDSAMYFCASSGGFNEQFFGPGTRLTVL.

With respect to this clonotype: This may be a read error, as it is one base from a much larger clone. This chain joins TRBV20-1 and TRBJ2-1, with 9 positions matching TRBD2. Germline values: CDR1 DFQATT, CDR2 SNEGSKA (reference sequence). There are 14 residues in the CDR3. Here the CDR3 reads CSAHGLANYTEQFF. The CDR3, as DNA: TGCAGTGCACACGGACTAGCGAACTACACTGAGCAGTTCTTC.

This clonotype has at least ten counts. The chain links TRBV7-9 to TRBJ2-3, with TRBD1 identical over 7 bases. The CDR3 has 15 residues. V lost 2 bases and J lost 2; bases outside the gene matches: 4. CDR1 is SEHNR and CDR2 is FQNEAQ in the germline V gene (reference sequence). The CDR3 reads CASSLFGQDTDTQYF. The CDR3 nucleotides are TGTGCCAGCAGCTTATTTGGACAGGACACAGATACGCAGTATTTT.

A single count supports this clonotype. Since a much larger clone is just one base distant, this may be a read error. The gene calls are TRBV11-2 and TRBJ2-2; D is ambiguous. Germline-derived CDR1 and CDR2 are SGHAT and FQNNGV. The CDR3 is made up of 15 amino acids. V dropped 5 bases and J dropped 4 bases, with 14 bases sitting between them. CDR3 nucleotide sequence: TGTGCCAGCAGCCAAAGCCTAGAGATCACCGGGGAGCTGTTTTTT. Amino acid sequence: CASSQSLEITGELFF.

This clonotype came up many times. This chain connects TRBV7-2 to TRBJ2-3, with TRBD1 as a possible D gene (5 bases). The CDR3 totals 14 residues. V dropped 1 base and J dropped 4 bases, with 9 bases sitting between them. From germline, CDR1 is SGHTA and CDR2 FQGNSA. The CDR3 region is CASSLVRDADTQYF. CDR3 sequence (DNA): TGTGCCAGCAGCTTAGTCAGGGATGCAGATACGCAGTATTTT.

The V call is TRBV13, the J call TRBJ2-1; 11 positions agree with TRBD2. With V trimmed by 7 bases and J by 5 bases, 7 bases remained unmatched. The CDR3 is 15 residues long. Per germline, CDR1 PRHDT and CDR2 FYEKMQ (reference sequence). The CDR3 sequence is CASTSPGLADNEQFF. In DNA, the CDR3 is TGTGCCAGCACCTCACCGGGACTAGCGGACAATGAGCAGTTCTTC.

This clonotype was observed at least ten times. The chain's CDR3 is CATSRAGQFGGYTF. The CDR3 nucleotides read TGTGCCACCAGCAGAGCGGGACAGTTTGGGGGCTACACCTTC. The genes are TRBV15 and TRBJ1-2, with TRBD1 matching over 7 bases. The CDR3 loop spans 14 amino acids. Germline CDR1 reads LNHNV; CDR2 reads YYDKDF (reference sequence). The V gene end was trimmed by 1 base and the J gene end by 8 bases; junction bases not matched to a gene: 7.

This clonotype has just a few counts. The chain carries TRBV12-3 or TRBV12-4 and TRBJ1-5; 9 bases align to TRBD1. V was clipped by 5 bases and J by 0 bases; unmatched bases: 23. The CDR3 is 22 residues long. The CDR3 here is CASSDTKGQGWLRRYSNQPQHF. As DNA, the CDR3 is TGTGCCAGCAGTGATACAAAAGGACAGGGGTGGTTGCGGCGGTATAGCAATCAGCCCCAGCATTTT.

This clonotype was seen at least ten times. J is TRBJ2-2 and V is TRBV5-1, with 9 bases aligning to TRBD2. V dropped 4 bases and J dropped 6; count of bases not matched to a gene: 7. This CDR3 contains 15 residues. Germline-derived CDR1 and CDR2 are SGHRS and YFSETQ. As DNA, the CDR3 is TGCGCCAGCAGCCCCTTAGCGGGAGAGGCCGGGGAGCTGTTTTTT. This translates into CASSPLAGEAGELFF.

This clonotype was found many times. The chain links TRBV13 to TRBJ2-7; D not resolved. The CDR3 runs to 12 residues. Germline CDR1 reads PRHDT; CDR2 reads FYEKMQ (reference sequence). With 0 bases removed from V and 2 bases from J, the gap between germline ends came to 2 bases. The DNA of the CDR3 is TGTGCCAGCAGCTTAGGAGCCTACGAGCAGTACTTC. Translated, it gives CASSLGAYEQYF.

The table lists this clonotype with a few counts. This may arise from a read error, as a much more abundant clone is one base away. The chain has TRBV11-1 and TRBJ2-1; 8 bases fit TRBD2. Germline V gene lookup returns CDR1 SGHAT and CDR2 FQDESV (reference sequence). J was trimmed by 9 bases and V by 4 bases; bases with no gene match: 5. The CDR3 is 13 amino acids. CDR3 DNA: TGTGCCAGCAGCTGGACTAGCACAACTGAGCAGTTCTTC. Protein product: CASSWTSTTEQFF. The variable domain in full, completed from reference TRBV11-1 and TRBJ2-1, reads EAEVAQSPRYKITEKSQAVAFWCDPISGHATLYWYRQILGQGPELLVQFQDESVVDDSQLPKDRFSAERLKGVDSTLKIQPAELGDSAMYLCASSWTSTTEQFFGPGTRLTVL.

This clonotype is a singleton in its sample. The V gene is TRBV20-1, the J gene TRBJ1-2; D gene uncertain. V lost 6 bases, J lost 12 bases, and 17 bases lay in between. There are 11 residues in the CDR3. Germline-derived CDR1 and CDR2 are DFQATT and SNEGSKA (reference sequence). CDR3 DNA: TGCAGTGCGAGTAGGGCGGGAACGAACACCTTC. Residues: CSASRAGTNTF.

This clonotype was observed at least ten times. V and J are TRBV4-1 and TRBJ1-4; TRBD1 might be the D (5 bases). V lost 1 base, J lost 12 bases, and 18 bases lay in between. The CDR3 spans 15 residues. Germline V gene data show CDR1 as MGHRA and CDR2 as YSYEKL. The CDR3 reads CASSQVTPITGELFF. CDR3 in DNA: TGCGCCAGCAGCCAAGTCACACCTATTACGGGGGAACTGTTTTTT.

Concerning this clonotype itself: Relative to the germline gene, one junction end is altered; a read error may explain this. This chain links TRBV11-3 with TRBJ2-3; TRBD2 matches 11 bases. CDR1 is SGHNT and CDR2 is YENEEA in the germline V gene. CDR3 length: 10 residues. Written as DNA, the CDR3 is TGTGCCAGCAGCTTAACTAGCGGGAGTTTT. Translation: CASSLTSGSF. The full variable domain, its missing parts supplied by reference TRBV11-3 and TRBJ2-3, is EAGVVQSPRYKIIEKKQPVAFWCNPISGHNTLYWYLQNLGQGPELLIRYENEEAVDDSQLPKDRFSAERLKGVDSTLKIQPAELGDSAVYLCASSLTSGSFGPGTRLTVL.